The 29 T cell receptor beta chains below were found in one sample sequenced in a study of T cell clonotyping in hematopoietic cell transplantation. The data were produced by immunoSEQ multiplex PCR, yet TCRdb's version contains in-frame clones alone and is incomplete. The data show 5,000 or so clones, with around three quarters seen just once and about 12% held by the top ten. Sequencing was performed on peripheral blood mononuclear cells, taken 30 days after allogeneic stem cell transplant. The receptors shown here come from a male patient aged 60-69 years who had an allogeneic stem cell transplant from an unrelated donor, so the T cells may come from the graft donor. Some clones in this sample may be carry-over from other donors' samples.

This chain joins TRBV7-6 and TRBJ1-4, with D unclear. Germline V gives CDR1 SGHVS, CDR2 FNYEAQ. CDR3 length equals 13 residues. Trimming shortened V by 5 bases and J by 8 bases, and 12 bases separated the two germline ends. Here the CDR3 reads CASSRTEEEKLFF. The CDR3 DNA reads TGTGCCAGCAGCCGTACTGAGGAAGAAAAACTGTTTTTT.

This clone is labeled large (0.1 to 1%). The CDR3 DNA is TGTGCCAGCAGTGAAGGGCCGATATATAGCAATCAGCCCCAGCATTTT. It translates to CASSEGPIYSNQPQHF. This chain links TRBV6-1 with TRBJ1-5; no firm D call. CDR3 length: 16 residues. Germline-derived CDR1 and CDR2 are MNHNS and SASEGT. V was trimmed by 1 base and J by 0 bases, leaving 10 bases between them.

The CDR3, as DNA: TGCAGCGTGTTACCGGGACAGGGGTTCCTTACTAACTATGGCTACACCTTC. Its translation: CSVLPGQGFLTNYGYTF. This chain links TRBV29-1 with TRBJ1-2; 10 bases are shared with TRBD1. Per germline, CDR1 SQVTM and CDR2 ANQGSEA. CDR3 length: 17 residues. V was clipped by 6 bases and J by 0 bases; unmatched bases: 13.

The rearrangement links TRBV5-1 to TRBJ1-1; 8 bases agree with TRBD1. The V gene's germline CDR1 is SGHRS and CDR2 YFSETQ. The CDR3 sequence is 13 residues long. After removal of 4 bases from V and 5 bases from J, the junction contained 4 bases not matched to a gene. CDR3 nucleotides: TGCGCCAGCAGCCCGACAGGGGCGACTGAAGCTTTCTTT. This encodes CASSPTGATEAFF.

The rearrangement uses TRBV25-1 and TRBJ2-7, with a tentative D call TRBD1 (7 bases). This CDR3 contains 18 residues. Germline V CDR1 and CDR2: MGHDK, SYGVNS. V lost 1 base to trimming and J lost 2 bases, with 21 bases between them. The CDR3 DNA reads TGTGCCAGCAGTGAATTGTTCTCAGACAGGGAGGCCACCTACGAGCAGTACTTC. Translated: CASSELFSDREATYEQYF.

V gene TRBV5-1 combines with J gene TRBJ1-1; no clear D. There are 14 residues in the CDR3. CDR1 SGHRS and CDR2 YFSETQ come from the germline V gene. The V end was cut by 0 bases, the J end by 4 bases, with 10 bases between. Here the CDR3 reads CASSLDGSITEAFF. As DNA, the CDR3 is TGCGCCAGCAGCTTGGACGGTTCGATCACTGAAGCTTTCTTT.

The V and J genes are TRBV7-2 and TRBJ2-3; 8 bases align to TRBD2. The CDR3 contains 13 residues. J gave up 3 bases and V 8 bases, and 4 bases lay outside the gene matches. Germline V gene sequence: CDR1 SGHTA, CDR2 FQGNSA. The DNA for the CDR3 is TGTGCCAGCGATCGGGGGGGGACAGATACGCAGTATTTT. This translates into CASDRGGTDTQYF.

The V and J genes are TRBV25-1 and TRBJ2-5; D unresolved. Germline V lookup: CDR1 MGHDK, CDR2 SYGVNS. The V and J ends lost 3 bases and 4 bases respectively, with 18 bases between them. CDR3 length: 16 residues. The CDR3 DNA sequence: TGTGCCAGCAGTGATCGGCAGACCCACCCCGGAGAGACCCAGTACTTC. Translated: CASSDRQTHPGETQYF.

The V and J genes are TRBV6-5 and TRBJ1-1; D ambiguous. Trimming removed 4 bases from V and 0 bases from J, with 9 bases in between. The CDR3 covers 14 residues. The germline V gene encodes CDR1 MNHEY and CDR2 SVGAGI. CDR3 coding DNA: TGTGCCAGCAGTTCCGGGCTAGTGAACACTGAAGCTTTCTTT. This sequence encodes CASSSGLVNTEAFF.

The V call is TRBV11-3, the J call TRBJ2-5; possibly TRBD1 or TRBD2 for D (5 bases each). The CDR3 covers 15 residues. V was shortened by 3 bases and J by 4 bases, with 15 bases between the two germline ends. The V gene's germline CDR1 is SGHNT and CDR2 YENEEA. CDR3 DNA sequence: TGTGCCAGCAGCTTGGGCCTTAATGGGGGAGAGACCCAGTACTTC. Translating it yields CASSLGLNGGETQYF.

In this sample, this clone is large. The chain couples TRBV5-1 to TRBJ1-3; possible D gene TRBD1, 5 bases. The germline gives CDR1 SGHRS, CDR2 YFSETQ. V was cut by 4 bases and J by 4 bases, with 9 bases left in between. This CDR3 has 13 amino acids. The CDR3 protein is CASSRDLGNTIYF. The CDR3 DNA is TGCGCCAGCAGCAGGGACCTAGGAAACACCATATATTTT.

V is TRBV19 and J is TRBJ1-2, with TRBD1 as a possible D gene (5 bases). Trimming took 0 bases from V and 2 from J, leaving 10 bases between them. Germline V gives CDR1 LNHDA, CDR2 SQIVND (reference sequence). The CDR3 extends over 15 amino acids. CDR3 in DNA: TGTGCCAGTAGTATAGAATACAGGACAAACTATGGCTACACCTTC. It yields the protein CASSIEYRTNYGYTF.

The CDR3 here is CASIAGRGNYGYTF. The CDR3 coding sequence is TGTGCCAGCATCGCCGGCAGGGGGAATTATGGCTACACCTTC. The rearrangement uses TRBV6-5 and TRBJ1-2; 7 nucleotides match TRBD1. Germline lookup yields CDR1 MNHEY and CDR2 SVGAGI. The CDR3 loop spans 14 amino acids. The ends lost 7 bases at V and 5 bases at J; junction bases unmatched: 10.

In regard to this clone: Its ends do not fully match the called genes, so a read error is possible. The rearrangement joins TRBV10-3 to TRBJ2-3; 9 bases align to TRBD1. CDR1 and CDR2 (germline): ENHRY, SYGVKD. The CDR3 length is 16 residues. CDR3 residues: CAISEGGQDFRDREHF. CDR3 sequence (DNA): TGTGCCATCAGTGAAGGGGGGCAAGACTTCCGGGACAGGGAACATTTT.

The rearrangement uses TRBV10-1 and TRBJ2-3; D may match TRBD1 or TRBD2 (6 bases each). Germline CDR1 WNHNN, CDR2 SYGVQD (reference sequence). V was clipped by 3 bases and J by 3 bases, with 10 bases between them. This CDR3 is 14 amino acids long. The CDR3 loop is CASSEGGRTDTQYF. The CDR3 DNA reads as TGCGCCAGCAGTGAAGGGGGGCGGACAGATACGCAGTATTTT.

In its sample, this clone was seen once. This chain joins TRBV29-1 and TRBJ2-3, with TRBD1 identical over 11 bases. V was clipped by 5 bases and J by 0 bases; unmatched bases: 7. CDR3 length: 16 residues. Germline values: CDR1 SQVTM, CDR2 ANQGSEA. This chain's CDR3 is CSVSDRGRLSTDTQYF. CDR3 in DNA: TGCAGCGTTTCGGACAGGGGGCGATTGAGCACAGATACGCAGTATTTT.

V and J are TRBV5-4 and TRBJ1-2; 10 bases map to TRBD1. V lost 7 bases and J lost 7; bases outside the gene matches: 19. The germline gives CDR1 SGHNT, CDR2 YYREEE (reference sequence). The CDR3 runs 17 residues. The CDR3 bases are TGTGCCAGCCATTCGCCGGGACAGGGGTTCCGGAGGGGTGGCTACACCTTC. The encoded protein is CASHSPGQGFRRGGYTF.

This clone was seen a few times. J is TRBJ1-4 and V is TRBV29-1, with a weak D call TRBD1 (5 bases). Germline CDR1 is SQVTM and CDR2 is ANQGSEA. CDR3 length: 12 amino acids. The ends were cut back, 4 bases at V and 11 bases at J, with 14 bases in the middle. DNA for the CDR3: TGCAGCGTTGCCTTCCAGGGAGGGAAACTGTTTTTT. It codes for CSVAFQGGKLFF.

This clone came up a few times. This sequence joins TRBV4-1 and TRBJ1-1; TRBD1 aligns across 7 bases. Trimming at V came to 1 base and at J to 0 bases, leaving 5 bases not matched to a gene. The V gene's germline CDR1 is MGHRA and CDR2 YSYEKL. The CDR3 consists of 16 residues. CDR3 sequence: CASSQGKGAVNTEAFF. The CDR3 DNA follows: TGCGCCAGCAGCCAAGGCAAGGGGGCGGTGAACACTGAAGCTTTCTTT.

This chain uses TRBV25-1 with TRBJ1-2; perhaps TRBD1 as D (5 bases). The CDR3 totals 16 residues. Per germline, CDR1 MGHDK and CDR2 SYGVNS. V was pared by 4 bases and J by 1 base, with 16 bases between. The CDR3 spells CASSADGQGGNYGYTF. The CDR3 DNA is TGTGCCAGCAGTGCGGATGGTCAGGGAGGTAACTATGGCTACACCTTC.

This clone has a handful of counts. The chain uses TRBV7-8 and TRBJ2-2; TRBD2 is a possible D gene (5 bases). V shed 11 bases and J shed 4 bases, with 20 bases lying between them. In germline, CDR1 is SGHVS, CDR2 FQNEAQ. The CDR3 is made up of 15 amino acids. The CDR3 nucleotides read TGTGCCGGCGCGACGCAGGAGGCGGGCACCGGGGAGCTGTTTTTT. It codes for CAGATQEAGTGELFF.

J is TRBJ1-1 and V is TRBV6-5; no clear D gene. CDR3 length: 15 amino acids. In germline, CDR1 is MNHEY, CDR2 SVGAGI. Trimming shortened V by 2 bases and J by 7 bases, and 17 bases separated the two germline ends. The CDR3 coding sequence is TGTGCCAGCAGTTACATATCTGGACGGCTCATTGAAGCTTTCTTT. Amino acids: CASSYISGRLIEAFF.

This clone is a singleton in its sample. This chain joins TRBV11-2 and TRBJ1-3; 7 bases are shared with TRBD1. V trimming: 0 bases; J trimming: 6 bases; junction bases outside the gene matches: 8. Germline assignment: CDR1 SGHAT and CDR2 FQNNGV. The CDR3 has 16 amino acids. CDR3 sequence reads: CASSLDFRDSLNTIYF. As DNA, the CDR3 is TGTGCCAGCAGCTTAGATTTCCGGGACAGCCTAAACACCATATATTTT.

The chain couples TRBV7-2 to TRBJ1-2, with D maybe TRBD1 (6 bases). Germline V gives CDR1 SGHTA, CDR2 FQGNSA. This CDR3 contains 14 residues. Trimming removed 1 base from V and 5 bases from J, with 11 bases in between. As DNA, the CDR3 is TGTGCCAGCAGCTTAGGCACAGGGATGTATGGCTACACCTTC. Its translation: CASSLGTGMYGYTF.

This clone was found once. This CDR3 is CASSLRWDGELFF. For the CDR3, the DNA is TGTGCCAGCAGCCTTAGGTGGGACGGGGAGCTGTTTTTT. The V call is TRBV7-7, the J call TRBJ2-2; D is ambiguous. Germline V gene lookup returns CDR1 SSHAT and CDR2 FNYEAQ (reference sequence). V dropped 5 bases and J dropped 7 bases, with 11 bases sitting between them. CDR3 length: 13 residues.

In its sample, this clone was seen once. CDR3: CASSLGRERETEAFF. CDR3 DNA sequence: TGTGCCAGCAGCTTAGGTAGGGAGAGAGAAACTGAAGCTTTCTTT. The chain is built from TRBV11-3 and TRBJ1-1, with no clear D. The CDR3 sequence is 15 residues long. Deletions cut 1 base from V and 5 bases from J, with 14 bases between. Germline assignment: CDR1 SGHNT and CDR2 YENEEA.

To note about this clone: Sequence at one end of the junction differs from germline and may be a read error. CDR3 residues: CSASPGTVDF. CDR3 sequence (DNA): TGCAGTGCTAGTCCGGGGACAGTGGACTTC. The rearrangement uses TRBV20-1 and TRBJ1-2; 7 bases are a match to TRBD1. CDR1 and CDR2 from the germline V gene are DFQATT and SNEGSKA (reference sequence). CDR3 size: 10 residues.

J is TRBJ1-1 and V is TRBV6-5; tentative D call: TRBD1 (6 bases). Looked up from germline, CDR1 is MNHEY and CDR2 is SVGAGI. This CDR3 has 12 residues. Between the trimmed V and J ends, which lost 5 bases and 9 bases, there was a span of 13 bases. For the CDR3, the DNA is TGTGCCAGCAGTAGAGACAGGTCTCAAGCTTTCTTT. It specifies CASSRDRSQAFF.

The rearrangement uses TRBV4-2 and TRBJ1-3; unclear D gene. Germline-derived CDR1 and CDR2 are LGHNA and YNFKEQ. Trimming left V 2 bases short and J 0 bases short, with 11 bases between. The CDR3 is 16 residues long. The CDR3 DNA reads TGTGCCAGCAGCCAAATTAGTTTAATCTCTGGAAACACCATATATTTT. It is translated as CASSQISLISGNTIYF.